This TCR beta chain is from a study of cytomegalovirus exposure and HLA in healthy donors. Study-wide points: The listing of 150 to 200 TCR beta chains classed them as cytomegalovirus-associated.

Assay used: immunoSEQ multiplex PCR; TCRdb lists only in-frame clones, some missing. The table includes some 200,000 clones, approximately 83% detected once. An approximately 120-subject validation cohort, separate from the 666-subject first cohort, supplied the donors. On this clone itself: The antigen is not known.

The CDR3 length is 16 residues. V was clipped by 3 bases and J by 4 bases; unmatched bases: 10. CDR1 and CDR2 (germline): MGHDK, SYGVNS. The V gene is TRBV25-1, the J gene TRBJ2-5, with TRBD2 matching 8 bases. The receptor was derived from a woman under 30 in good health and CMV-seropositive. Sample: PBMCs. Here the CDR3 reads CASSDPASGLGETQYF. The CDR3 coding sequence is TGTGCCAGCAGTGATCCGGCTAGCGGGTTAGGAGAGACCCAGTACTTC. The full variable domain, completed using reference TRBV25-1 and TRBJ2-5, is EADIYQTPRYLVIGTGKKITLECSQTMGHDKMYWYQQDPGMELHLIHYSYGVNSTEKGDLSSESTVSRIRTEHFPLTLESARPSHTSQYLCASSDPASGLGETQYFGPGTRLLVL.